The 3 T cell receptor beta chains below were found in one sample sequenced in a study of identical twins. TCRdb re-derived calls from the 5' RACE reads in MiXCR, one entry per CDR3 protein. The sample includes fewer than 250,000 distinct CDR3 sequences, 15% to 20% of them seen just once. The same data also contributed to another study, on T cells expressing NK-cell markers.

Sequencing was carried out using CD8+ T cells sorted from blood. The source is a woman under 30 in good health.

The rearrangement uses TRBV20-1 and TRBJ1-1; TRBD1 matches 11 bases. CDR1 is DFQATT and CDR2 is SNEGSKA in the germline V gene (reference sequence). This CDR3 is built from 18 residues. The V and J ends lost 2 bases and 0 bases, in that order; junction bases with no gene match: 11. CDR3 coding DNA: TGCAGTGCTAGACGGATAGGGACAGGGGGGTACTTGAACACTGAAGCTTTCTTT. It translates to CSARRIGTGGYLNTEAFF.

V is TRBV2 and J is TRBJ2-1; D is unresolved. The CDR3 consists of 11 residues. Per germline, CDR1 SNHLY and CDR2 FYNNEI. With 7 bases removed from V and 8 bases from J, the gap between germline ends came to 9 bases. The CDR3 DNA reads as TGTGCCAGCACTCATGACGATGAGCAGTTCTTC. Its protein is CASTHDDEQFF. Using reference TRBV2 and TRBJ2-1 for the parts outside the CDR3, the full variable domain is EPEVTQTPSHQVTQMGQEVILRCVPISNHLYFYWYRQILGQKVEFLVSFYNNEISEKSEIFDDQFSVERPDGSNFTLKIRSTKLEDSAMYFCASTHDDEQFFGPGTRLTVL.

The gene calls are TRBV20-1 and TRBJ2-7, with D possibly TRBD1 on 5 matching bases. Germline loops: CDR1 DFQATT, CDR2 SNEGSKA (reference sequence). The V end was cut by 4 bases, the J end by 6 bases, with 10 bases between. The CDR3 has 11 residues. CDR3: CSAIKGVEQYF. DNA for the CDR3: TGCAGTGCTATAAAAGGGGTCGAGCAGTACTTC.